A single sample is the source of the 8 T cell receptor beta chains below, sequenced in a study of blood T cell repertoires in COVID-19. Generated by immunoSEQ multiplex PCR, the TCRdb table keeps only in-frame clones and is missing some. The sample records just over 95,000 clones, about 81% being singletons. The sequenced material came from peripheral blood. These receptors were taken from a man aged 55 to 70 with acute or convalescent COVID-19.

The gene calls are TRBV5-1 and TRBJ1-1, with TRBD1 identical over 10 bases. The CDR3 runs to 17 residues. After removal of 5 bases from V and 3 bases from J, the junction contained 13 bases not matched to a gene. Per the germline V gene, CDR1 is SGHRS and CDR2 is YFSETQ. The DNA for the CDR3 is TGCGCCAGCAGAATTTCGACAGGGGGCGTTTCGGACACTGAAGCTTTCTTT. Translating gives CASRISTGGVSDTEAFF.

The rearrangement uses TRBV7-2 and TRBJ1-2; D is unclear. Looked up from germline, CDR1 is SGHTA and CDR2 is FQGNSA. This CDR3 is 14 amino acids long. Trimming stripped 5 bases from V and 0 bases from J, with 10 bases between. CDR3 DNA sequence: TGTGCCAGCAGCCCCTCCGGAGCTAACTATGGCTACACCTTC. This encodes CASSPSGANYGYTF.

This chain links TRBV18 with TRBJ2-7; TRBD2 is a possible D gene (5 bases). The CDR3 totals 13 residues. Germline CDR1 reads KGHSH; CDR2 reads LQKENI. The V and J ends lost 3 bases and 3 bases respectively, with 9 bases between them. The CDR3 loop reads CASSPPTNYEQYF. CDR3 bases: TGTGCCAGCTCACCCCCGACTAACTACGAGCAGTACTTC.

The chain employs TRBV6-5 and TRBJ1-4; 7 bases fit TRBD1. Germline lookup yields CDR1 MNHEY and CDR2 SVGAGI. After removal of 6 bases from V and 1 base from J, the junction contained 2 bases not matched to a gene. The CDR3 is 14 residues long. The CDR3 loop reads CASRDRETNEKLFF. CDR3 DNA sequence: TGTGCCAGCAGAGACAGGGAAACTAATGAAAAACTGTTTTTT.

The CDR3 loop reads CASSLDRVLANSPLHF. The CDR3 DNA reads as TGCGCCAGCAGCTTGGACAGGGTCCTAGCTAATTCACCCCTCCACTTT. This chain joins TRBV5-1 and TRBJ1-6, with D possibly matching TRBD1 (6 bases). The V and J ends lost 0 bases and 6 bases respectively, with 13 bases between them. The CDR3 has 16 amino acids. The germline CDR1 and CDR2 sequences are SGHRS and YFSETQ.

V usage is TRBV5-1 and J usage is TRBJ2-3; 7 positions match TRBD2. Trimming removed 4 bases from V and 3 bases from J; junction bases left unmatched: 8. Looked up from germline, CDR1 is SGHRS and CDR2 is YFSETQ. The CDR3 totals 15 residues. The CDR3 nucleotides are TGCGCCAGCAGCCCCGGGGGGACGGGAACAGATACGCAGTATTTT. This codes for CASSPGGTGTDTQYF. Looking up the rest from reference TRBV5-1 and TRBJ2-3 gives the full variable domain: KAGVTQTPRYLIKTRGQQVTLSCSPISGHRSVSWYQQTPGQGLQFLFEYFSETQRNKGNFPGRFSGRQFSNSRSEMNVSTLELGDSALYLCASSPGGTGTDTQYFGPGTRLTVL.

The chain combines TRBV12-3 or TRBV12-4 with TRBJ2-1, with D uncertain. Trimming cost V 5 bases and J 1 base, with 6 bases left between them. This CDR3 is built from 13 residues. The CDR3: CASSGLSYNEQFF. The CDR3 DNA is TGTGCCAGCAGTGGCCTTTCCTACAATGAGCAGTTCTTC.

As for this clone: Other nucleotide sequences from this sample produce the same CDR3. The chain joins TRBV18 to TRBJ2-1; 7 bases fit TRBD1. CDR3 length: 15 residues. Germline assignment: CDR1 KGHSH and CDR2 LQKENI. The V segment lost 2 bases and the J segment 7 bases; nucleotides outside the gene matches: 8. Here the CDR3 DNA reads TGTGCCAGCTCACCAGTAACAGGGGCGCGGAATGAGCAGTTCTTC. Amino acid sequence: CASSPVTGARNEQFF.